These 9 T cell receptor beta chains were all obtained from the same sample, sequenced in a study of T cell responses to AZD1222 COVID-19 vaccine listed by TCRdb under 2021. The time point label on this specimen signifies: baseline before first vaccination. The treatment or condition label corresponds to: meningococcal conjugate vaccine given as trial control. Libraries were built with the immunoSEQ multiplex PCR assay. What TCRdb holds here is the immuneACCESS table cut down to in-frame rearrangements. Part of the clones is not present; checked against another copy, under half of the missing clones reflect an unresolved V gene, and the others are unexplained. The sample data list 84,000 or so clones, and approximately 86% of these were observed just once. The top ten constitute more than 5% of the sample. The sample here was peripheral blood, taken on day 0 of MenACWY control vaccination. The receptor source for this set is an adult in good health.

V and J are TRBV4-2 and TRBJ2-7, with 11 bases lining up with TRBD1. This CDR3 has 16 amino acids. In germline, CDR1 is LGHNA, CDR2 YNFKEQ. J gave up 3 bases and V 2 bases, and 6 bases lay outside the gene matches. Here the CDR3 DNA reads TGTGCCAGCAGCCAACCTACCGGGACAGGGGGCTACGAGCAGTACTTC. Translation: CASSQPTGTGGYEQYF.

This clone was seen more than once but under ten times. The chain employs TRBV24-1 and TRBJ2-7; 11 bases align to TRBD2. Germline values: CDR1 KGHDR, CDR2 SFDVKD. This CDR3 contains 13 residues. V was pared by 10 bases and J by 4 bases, with 5 bases of the junction left unmatched. The CDR3 nucleotides are TGTGCCACTTTTACTAGCGGGGGTTACGAGCAGTACTTC. The encoded protein is CATFTSGGYEQYF.

The chain joins TRBV18 to TRBJ1-4, with a weak D call TRBD1 (6 bases). This CDR3 has 17 amino acids. With 0 bases removed from V and 5 bases from J, the gap between germline ends came to 16 bases. The germline gives CDR1 KGHSH, CDR2 LQKENI. The DNA of the CDR3 is TGTGCCAGCTCACCACCGTACGAAGGACAGATAAATGAAAAACTGTTTTTT. Amino acid sequence: CASSPPYEGQINEKLFF.

In DNA form, the CDR3 reads TGCGCCAGCAGGCCTGAACAGTACTCCTATAATTCACCCCTCCACTTT. Protein sequence: CASRPEQYSYNSPLHF. The rearrangement uses TRBV5-1 and TRBJ1-6; D gene ambiguous. V lost 5 bases and J lost 0, with 12 bases in between. The CDR3 totals 16 residues. Germline CDR1 SGHRS, CDR2 YFSETQ.

This chain links TRBV19 with TRBJ1-5; D is possibly TRBD1 (6 bases). CDR1 and CDR2 from the germline V gene are LNHDA and SQIVND (reference sequence). This CDR3 is 15 amino acids long. Trimming took off 3 bases at V and 6 bases at J, with 15 bases between the two ends. For the CDR3, the DNA is TGTGCCAGTAGTATGGGGGGGCTGAGGGGTCAGCCCCAGCATTTT. This translates into CASSMGGLRGQPQHF.

The chain has TRBV6-5 and TRBJ2-7, with TRBD1 identical over 8 bases. Per the germline V gene, CDR1 is MNHEY and CDR2 is SVGAGI. The CDR3 loop spans 13 amino acids. The J segment lost 3 bases and the V segment lost 7 bases, leaving 5 bases of the junction unmatched. The CDR3 DNA reads as TGTGCCAGCAAGTCCGGACAGGGCTACGAGCAGTACTTC. It specifies CASKSGQGYEQYF.

The DNA for the CDR3 is TGTGCCAGCAGCCAAGGACAGGGAGGGAGCTATGGCTACACCTTC. Its translation: CASSQGQGGSYGYTF. The V gene is TRBV3-1 (or the pseudogene TRBV3-2), the J gene TRBJ1-2; 7 nucleotides line up with TRBD1. The junction had 6 bases not matched to a gene; V was cut back by 1 base and J by 4 bases. The germline gives CDR1 LGHDT, CDR2 YNNKEL (reference sequence). The CDR3 is made up of 15 amino acids.

The chain recombines TRBV24-1 with TRBJ2-1, with D uncertain. This CDR3 spans 15 amino acids. The ends were cut back, 4 bases at V and 7 bases at J, with 16 bases in the middle. Germline CDR1 is KGHDR and CDR2 is SFDVKD. The CDR3 region is CATSEGGIIGNEQFF. DNA for the CDR3: TGTGCCACCAGTGAGGGTGGTATTATTGGGAATGAGCAGTTCTTC.

The rearrangement uses TRBV24-1 and TRBJ1-2; 7 bases match TRBD1. Germline V gene data show CDR1 as KGHDR and CDR2 as SFDVKD. The CDR3 contains 15 residues. V was clipped by 2 bases and J by 2 bases; unmatched bases: 4. As DNA, the CDR3 is TGTGCCACCAGTGATTCGTCCAGGGGGAACTATGGCTACACCTTC. This gives the protein CATSDSSRGNYGYTF.